The entry below gives a single T cell receptor (beta chain) sequence along with its context. Between the trimmed V and J ends, which lost 0 bases and 4 bases, there was a span of 18 bases. The germline V gene encodes CDR1 ENHRY and CDR2 SYGVKD. This CDR3 contains 17 residues. This sample is part of a study of response to subunit inactivated influenza vaccine. Via MiXCR, TCRdb re-called the RT-PCR reads, giving one row per CDR3 protein. Of around 580,000 distinct CDR3 sequences in the sample, about 15% were seen once. The sample was PBMCs from blood, taken 12 days after vaccination. This receptor was obtained from a middle-aged man who received an inactivated influenza vaccine. The rearrangement joins TRBV10-3 to TRBJ1-1; D is unresolved. CDR3 DNA: TGTGCCATCAGTGAGTCGCCTGGCAGGCCCCGGGGCACTGAAGCTTTCTTT. Translating gives CAISESPGRPRGTEAFF.